This entry lists 25 T cell receptor beta chains sequenced from one sample in a study of T cell changes during pregnancy in multiple sclerosis. Generated by immunoSEQ multiplex PCR, the TCRdb table keeps only in-frame clones and is missing some. The top ten hold around 1.3% of the sample, which has fewer than 60,000 clones, approximately 91% seen once. The sequencing here drew on peripheral blood, taken in the second trimester of pregnancy. These receptors came from a female donor with multiple sclerosis, enrolled in a pregnancy study.

About this clone: The junction departs from germline at one end; a sequencing error may be responsible. The rearrangement uses TRBV7-7 and TRBJ2-5; a possible D gene is TRBD2 (6 bases). CDR3 length: 14 amino acids. Germline assignment: CDR1 SSHAT and CDR2 FNYEAQ (reference sequence). The CDR3 nucleotides are TGTGCTAGCAGCCGGGGGTCCCTCGGAGAGACCCAGTACTTC. Protein sequence: CASSRGSLGETQYF. The full variable domain, completed using reference TRBV7-7 and TRBJ2-5, is GAGVSQSPRYKVTKRGQDVTLRCDPISSHATLYWYQQALGQGPEFLTYFNYEAQPDKSGLPSDRFSAERPEGSISTLTIQRTEQRDSAMYRCASSRGSLGETQYFGPGTRLLVL.

The gene calls are TRBV6-5 and TRBJ2-5; 10 bases agree with TRBD2. The CDR3 is 14 amino acids. Germline trimming cut 3 bases from V and 7 bases from J; bases unmatched to any gene: 5. Germline CDR1 MNHEY, CDR2 SVGAGI. CDR3 region: CASSYRLAGATQYF. CDR3 in DNA: TGTGCCAGCAGTTATAGGCTAGCGGGGGCGACCCAGTACTTC.

V gene TRBV2 combines with J gene TRBJ2-3; perhaps TRBD2 as D (6 bases). This CDR3 region has 16 residues. V lost 10 bases and J 0 bases, leaving 20 bases between the germline ends. Per germline, CDR1 SNHLY and CDR2 FYNNEI. DNA for the CDR3: TGTGCCACCGGGGGTTTTCCTACTACTAGCACAGATACGCAGTATTTT. It codes for CATGGFPTTSTDTQYF.

J is TRBJ1-1 and V is TRBV29-1, with D possibly being TRBD1 (6 bases). V was clipped by 4 bases and J by 4 bases, with 10 bases between them. This CDR3 has 12 residues. CDR1 and CDR2 from the germline V gene are SQVTM and ANQGSEA. The CDR3 bases are TGCAGCGTTGCGGACAGTTCCACTGAAGCTTTCTTT. Protein: CSVADSSTEAFF.

The CDR3, as DNA: TGTGCCAGCACCAGTCCGGGGGGTGAGACCCAGTACTTC. It codes for CASTSPGGETQYF. The rearrangement joins TRBV18 to TRBJ2-5; 7 bases match TRBD2. The CDR3 spans 13 residues. J was trimmed by 5 bases and V by 8 bases; bases with no gene match: 8. Per the germline V gene, CDR1 is KGHSH and CDR2 is LQKENI.

In this sample, this clone turned up once. J is TRBJ2-5 and V is TRBV15; TRBD2 matches 7 bases. This CDR3 region has 15 residues. The germline V gene has CDR1 LNHNV and CDR2 YYDKDF (reference sequence). With V trimmed by 5 bases and J by 6 bases, 12 bases remained unmatched. CDR3 bases: TGTGCCACCAGCCCAATGGGGGGGTCGCTCCAGACCCAGTACTTC. It translates to CATSPMGGSLQTQYF.

The chain recombines TRBV5-6 with TRBJ2-7, with D tentatively TRBD1 (6 bases). This CDR3 spans 16 amino acids. Per germline, CDR1 SGHDT and CDR2 YYEEEE. V dropped 1 base and J dropped 4 bases, with 18 bases sitting between them. CDR3 sequence: CASSLFAGAELYEQYF. For the CDR3, the DNA is TGTGCCAGCAGCTTGTTTGCAGGGGCGGAACTTTACGAGCAGTACTTC.

V gene TRBV19 combines with J gene TRBJ2-7; D may be TRBD1 (5 bases). V was shortened by 5 bases and J by 4 bases, with 15 bases between the two germline ends. CDR3 length: 14 amino acids. Germline values: CDR1 LNHDA, CDR2 SQIVND (reference sequence). The CDR3 DNA reads as TGTGCCAGTAGTCCTTGGCAGGGAAAGTACGAGCAGTACTTC. Its translation is CASSPWQGKYEQYF.

The count of this clone is one. The rearrangement joins TRBV7-9 to TRBJ1-1; D gene unclear. V lost 2 bases and J 1 base, leaving 11 bases between the germline ends. CDR3 size: 15 residues. Germline V gives CDR1 SEHNR, CDR2 FQNEAQ (reference sequence). The CDR3 coding sequence is TGTGCCAGCAGCTTATGGTCTGGAGCGAACACTGAAGCTTTCTTT. It yields the protein CASSLWSGANTEAFF.

This chain links TRBV15 with TRBJ2-7, with 9 bases matching TRBD1. Germline-derived CDR1 and CDR2 are LNHNV and YYDKDF (reference sequence). The V and J ends lost 2 bases and 6 bases, in that order; junction bases with no gene match: 11. This CDR3 region has 16 residues. CDR3 in amino acids: CATSRSAGTGYGEQYF. The CDR3 DNA reads as TGTGCCACCAGCAGATCCGCCGGGACAGGGTATGGCGAGCAGTACTTC.

J is TRBJ2-5 and V is TRBV27, with 8 positions matching TRBD1. Germline lookup yields CDR1 MNHEY and CDR2 SMNVEV (reference sequence). With V trimmed by 5 bases and J by 5 bases, 16 bases remained unmatched. The CDR3 length is 17 residues. CDR3 DNA: TGTGCCAGCAGTCTACTCGGACAGGGTGGGCCAGGCGAGACCCAGTACTTC. Translation: CASSLLGQGGPGETQYF.

The chain combines TRBV29-1 with TRBJ1-2; 11 positions agree with TRBD1. The CDR3 spans 14 residues. J lost 2 bases, V lost 3 bases, and 2 bases had no gene match. Germline CDR1 is SQVTM and CDR2 is ANQGSEA. CDR3 region: CSVEGQGGNYGYTF. DNA for the CDR3: TGCAGCGTTGAGGGACAGGGGGGGAACTATGGCTACACCTTC.

The V and J genes are TRBV7-2 and TRBJ2-5; TRBD2 might be the D (5 bases). Germline-derived CDR1 and CDR2 are SGHTA and FQGNSA. V gave up 5 bases and J gave up 3 bases, with 13 bases separating them. This CDR3 contains 14 residues. The CDR3 region is CASSPKRGKETQYF. Written as DNA, the CDR3 is TGTGCCAGCAGCCCCAAACGGGGAAAAGAGACCCAGTACTTC. The variable domain in full, with the rest retrieved from reference TRBV7-2 and TRBJ2-5, is GAGVSQSPSNKVTEKGKDVELRCDPISGHTALYWYRQSLGQGLEFLIYFQGNSAPDKSGLPSDRFSAERTGGSVSTLTIQRTQQEDSAVYLCASSPKRGKETQYFGPGTRLLVL.

This chain joins TRBV5-1 and TRBJ2-5, with 10 bases identical to TRBD2. Germline values: CDR1 SGHRS, CDR2 YFSETQ. Trimming at V came to 0 bases and at J to 7 bases, leaving 6 bases not matched to a gene. This CDR3 comprises 15 residues. This CDR3 is CASSLGAGGLSTQYF. The CDR3 DNA reads as TGCGCCAGCAGCTTGGGAGCGGGGGGGCTATCGACCCAGTACTTC.

This chain joins TRBV23-1 and TRBJ1-4; the match to TRBD1 covers 7 bases. TRBV23-1 belongs to the ORF category, with a function that is uncertain. V gave up 4 bases and J gave up 0 bases; unmatched junction bases: 17. The CDR3 covers 20 residues. DNA for the CDR3: TGCGCCAGCAGTCCTACCCTCTCGACAGGGAGAAGGGCAACTAATGAAAAACTGTTTTTT. The encoded protein is CASSPTLSTGRRATNEKLFF.

This clone was picked up a small number of times. The chain has TRBV29-1 and TRBJ2-2; 10 nucleotides align to TRBD1. CDR3 length: 14 amino acids. Germline V gene sequence: CDR1 SQVTM, CDR2 ANQGSEA. The trim removed 5 bases at V and 4 bases at J, leaving 4 bases unmatched. CDR3 sequence reads: CSVRTGGITGELFF. DNA for the CDR3: TGCAGCGTTAGGACAGGGGGGATCACCGGGGAGCTGTTTTTT.

This clone was found a few times. CDR3 nucleotide sequence: TGTGCCAGCAGCTCGACAGGGGGCAGGGGTTATGGCTACACCTTC. It yields the protein CASSSTGGRGYGYTF. The chain employs TRBV7-9 and TRBJ1-2, with TRBD1 identical over 10 bases. Germline V lookup: CDR1 SEHNR, CDR2 FQNEAQ (reference sequence). This CDR3 spans 15 amino acids. With V trimmed by 4 bases and J by 5 bases, 7 bases remained unmatched.

This chain joins TRBV14 and TRBJ2-7, with 8 bases aligning to TRBD2. The V segment lost 4 bases and the J segment 5 bases; nucleotides outside the gene matches: 10. Germline V lookup: CDR1 SGHDN, CDR2 FVKESK. The CDR3 is 15 amino acids. The CDR3 reads CASSPWGLDLDEQYF. DNA for the CDR3: TGTGCCAGCAGCCCTTGGGGACTAGACCTCGACGAGCAGTACTTC.

This chain connects TRBV10-1 to TRBJ1-1; 7 bases are a match to TRBD1. V lost 4 bases to trimming and J lost 1 base; unmatched junction nucleotides: 9. Germline V CDR1 and CDR2: WNHNN, SYGVQD (reference sequence). CDR3 length: 16 residues. The CDR3 coding sequence is TGCGCCAGCAGTGGTGGGACAGCGCGTGGGAACACTGAAGCTTTCTTT. This encodes CASSGGTARGNTEAFF.

The chain employs TRBV11-2 and TRBJ1-5; 9 bases are shared with TRBD1. V lost 5 bases to trimming and J lost 2 bases; unmatched junction nucleotides: 7. The germline V gene has CDR1 SGHAT and CDR2 FQNNGV. The CDR3 is 16 residues long. CDR3 protein: CASSQRQGVGNQPQHF. CDR3 coding DNA: TGTGCCAGCAGCCAGAGACAGGGGGTTGGCAATCAGCCCCAGCATTTT.

The gene calls are TRBV21-1 and TRBJ2-7; no DNA check was done on the table's D call, TRBD2. TRBV21-1 is marked as a pseudogene. The CDR3 totals 12 residues. Here the CDR3 reads CASSSGGNEQYF. The CDR3 coding sequence is TGTGCCAGCAGCTCCGGAGGGAACGAGCAGTACTTC.

This clone appeared a single time. This chain connects TRBV5-1 to TRBJ2-3, with TRBD1 identical over 10 bases. V lost 4 bases to trimming and J lost 3 bases; unmatched junction nucleotides: 5. Germline V CDR1 and CDR2: SGHRS, YFSETQ. This CDR3 spans 15 amino acids. CDR3 nucleotide sequence: TGCGCCAGCAGCCCGGACAGGGGGAATACAGATACGCAGTATTTT. This sequence encodes CASSPDRGNTDTQYF.

V and J are TRBV7-9 and TRBJ1-1; D unresolved. V was cut by 1 base and J by 11 bases, with 17 bases left in between. Germline V gene data show CDR1 as SEHNR and CDR2 as FQNEAQ (reference sequence). The CDR3 runs to 14 residues. The CDR3 DNA follows: TGTGCCAGCAGCTTAGGAGAGGGCCATATCGGGGCTTTCTTT. The encoded protein is CASSLGEGHIGAFF.

V gene TRBV6-1 combines with J gene TRBJ1-4; D is possibly TRBD1 (6 bases). Germline assignment: CDR1 MNHNS and CDR2 SASEGT. The CDR3 contains 19 residues. The V and J ends lost 2 bases and 0 bases respectively, with 19 bases between them. CDR3 amino acids: CASSESEGDYVSTNEKLFF. DNA of the CDR3: TGTGCCAGCAGTGAATCGGAGGGGGACTACGTTTCAACTAATGAAAAACTGTTTTTT.

The chain couples TRBV2 to TRBJ1-2; D unclear. The germline CDR1 and CDR2 sequences are SNHLY and FYNNEI. The CDR3 is 15 amino acids. V shed 0 bases and J shed 5 bases, with 13 bases lying between them. The CDR3 sequence: CASSEALGGIYGYTF. The CDR3 nucleotides read TGTGCCAGCAGTGAAGCGCTTGGAGGGATTTATGGCTACACCTTC.